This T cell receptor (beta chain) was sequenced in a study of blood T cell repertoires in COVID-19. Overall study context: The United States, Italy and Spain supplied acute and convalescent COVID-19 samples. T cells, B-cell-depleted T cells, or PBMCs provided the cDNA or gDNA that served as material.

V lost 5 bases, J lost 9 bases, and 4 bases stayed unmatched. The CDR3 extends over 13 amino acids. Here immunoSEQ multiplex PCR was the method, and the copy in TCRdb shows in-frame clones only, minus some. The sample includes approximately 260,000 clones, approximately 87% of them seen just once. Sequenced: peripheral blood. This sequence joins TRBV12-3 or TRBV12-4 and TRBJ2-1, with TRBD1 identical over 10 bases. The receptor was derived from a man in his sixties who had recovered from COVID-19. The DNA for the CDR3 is TGTGCCAGCAGTATAGGGACAGGGGCTGAGCAGTTCTTC. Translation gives CASSIGTGAEQFF.